This T cell receptor beta chain was recovered during a study of cytomegalovirus exposure and HLA in healthy donors. Remarks on this clone: Its antigen is unidentified.

Primers included in the PCR were 60 Vbeta and 13 Jbeta primers. Profiling relied on immunoSEQ multiplex PCR, and the TCRdb table lists in-frame clones only, not all of them. The table lists approximately 100,000 clones, around 80% of them singletons. CDR1 DFQATT and CDR2 SNEGSKA come from the germline V gene (reference sequence). V was clipped by 6 bases and J by 5 bases, with 10 bases between them. This CDR3 comprises 11 residues. Whole-study findings and limits: Generally TCR sequences proved uncommon, though certain public TCRs appeared in numerous donors. Per published reports, the classifier diagnosed cytomegalovirus status with high specificity and sensitivity.

The V call is TRBV20-1, the J call TRBJ1-2; no reliable D call. This receptor was identified in a female donor in good health and CMV-seropositive. The sample consisted of PBMCs. This chain's CDR3 is CSATVLYGYTF. In DNA form, the CDR3 reads TGCAGTGCCACGGTCCTTTATGGCTACACCTTC.